The clone carrying this T cell receptor beta chain was picked up many times. The entry originates in a study of T cells in Graves' hyperthyroidism and ophthalmopathy. At the level of the study: Peripheral blood was taken when the disease was first diagnosed, before any treatment began.

The germline V gene has CDR1 ENHRY and CDR2 SYGVKD. The CDR3 consists of 12 residues. V lost 8 bases to trimming and J lost 2 bases, with 10 bases between them. Amplification targeted TCR beta CDR3 regions from RNA transcripts. First-round RT-PCR of the TCR CDR3 relied on the HTBI primer set. TCRdb recomputed calls from the multiplex PCR reads with MiXCR, one row per CDR3 protein. Of around 600,000 distinct CDR3 sequences listed, roughly 14% are singletons. Sequencing was done on a sample of blood. The V call is TRBV10-3, the J call TRBJ2-7; either TRBD1 or TRBD2 may fit D (6 bases each). The TCR sequence derives from a woman in her 30s with Graves' hyperthyroidism. This CDR3 is CAIGGGTYEQYF. The CDR3 DNA is TGTGCCATCGGAGGGGGAACCTACGAGCAGTACTTC.